These T cell receptor beta chains were read from a single sample in a study of T cells in Graves' hyperthyroidism and ophthalmopathy. One entry per CDR3 protein results from TCRdb running MiXCR on the multiplex PCR reads. Here the sample spans 270,000 or so distinct CDR3 sequences, 13% to 15% being singletons. Input material: blood. The receptors were sampled from a woman aged 45-59 years with Graves' hyperthyroidism that later progressed to Graves' ophthalmopathy. The CDR3 runs from the conserved cysteine through the conserved F or W. The D gene is left open where the match is weak. Size values are once, few and many counts, or a class for expanded clones, and some rows have none.

V gene	CDR3 length	clone size	J gene	D gene	CDR3 DNA	CDR3 protein
TRBV28	13	many	TRBJ2-5	-	TGTGCCAGCACGACCCGAGTCCAAGAGACCCAGTACTTC	CASTTRVQETQYF
TRBV15	14	many	TRBJ1-6	TRBD1	TGTGCCACCAGGGGAGACAGGGGCAATTCACCCCTCCACTTT	CATRGDRGNSPLHF
TRBV4-1	17	-	TRBJ2-7	-	TGCGCCAGCAGCCAAGGAGCGGGTCCGGGAGAAAACTACGAGCAGTACTTC	CASSQGAGPGENYEQYF
TRBV19	15	many	TRBJ1-1	-	TGTGCCAGTCTCGACATGCTGGGGGGGAACACTGAAGCTTTCTTT	CASLDMLGGNTEAFF
TRBV20-1	16	many	TRBJ1-5	-	TGCAGTGCTAGAGAGCGGGGGGCAGGGGCTCGACAGCCCCAGCATTTT	CSARERGAGARQPQHF
TRBV2	16	many	TRBJ2-3	TRBD1	TGTGCCAGCAGTGGGAGGGACAGGACCTTAACAGATACGCAGTATTTT	CASSGRDRTLTDTQYF
TRBV19	16	few	TRBJ2-6	-	TGTGCCAGCTCAGACCTGAAGTTCTCTGGGGCCAACGTCCTGACTTTC	CASSDLKFSGANVLTF
TRBV7-9	16	few	TRBJ1-4	-	TGTGCCAGCAGCTCCGCCCAGGCGGGGTTGGATGAAAAACTGTTTTTT	CASSSAQAGLDEKLFF
TRBV20-1	16	-	TRBJ2-1	TRBD2	TGCAGTGCTATTCCGGGACTAGCGGGAGGTAGGAATGAGCAGTTCTTC	CSAIPGLAGGRNEQFF
TRBV30	13	many	TRBJ1-1	-	TGTGCCGAATTGCGCTCTATGAACACTGAAGCTTTCTTT	CAELRSMNTEAFF
TRBV6-2/TRBV6-3	16	many	TRBJ1-3	-	TGTGCCAGCAGTTATCTGGGTACCAGCTCTGGAAACACCATATATTTT	CASSYLGTSSGNTIYF
TRBV7-8	15	many	TRBJ2-7	-	TGTGCCAGCAGCTCCCCGGACGAAGGTTCCTACGAGCAGTACTTC	CASSSPDEGSYEQYF
TRBV20-1	16	many	TRBJ2-5	TRBD2	TGCAGTGCGCGAGGGACTAGCGGCCAGGCCGTTGGGACCCAGTACTTC	CSARGTSGQAVGTQYF
TRBV12-3/TRBV12-4	14	many	TRBJ2-1	TRBD2	TGTGCCAGCAGCCGTAGCGGGACCTTAGGGGGGCAGTTCTTC	CASSRSGTLGGQFF
TRBV29-1	13	many	TRBJ1-2	TRBD1	TGCAGCGTTGATTGGGACAGGGAATATGGCTACACCTTC	CSVDWDREYGYTF
TRBV7-9	11	-	TRBJ1-2	TRBD1	TGTGCCACGACAGGGGGCAGGGGCTACACCTTC	CATTGGRGYTF
TRBV19	17	-	TRBJ2-4	TRBD1	TGTGCCAGTAGTCCCACACCACAGGGGGTGACCAAAAACATTCAGTACTTC	CASSPTPQGVTKNIQYF
TRBV7-9	12	many	TRBJ2-7	TRBD2	TGTGCCAGCGACAGCGGGGGCTACGAGCAGTACTTC	CASDSGGYEQYF
TRBV6-6	19	-	TRBJ1-2	-	TGTGCCAGCAGTTACTCTTCCCCCACTAGCGGGAGGGCGTACTATGGCTACACCTTC	CASSYSSPTSGRAYYGYTF
TRBV20-1	15	many	TRBJ2-1	TRBD2	TGCAGTGCTATAGAGGGACTAGCGGACTACAATGAGCAGTTCTTC	CSAIEGLADYNEQFF
TRBV20-1	15	many	TRBJ1-2	TRBD1	TGCAGTGCTCTCTCCGTAGGGACAGAAATCTATGGCTACACCTTC	CSALSVGTEIYGYTF
TRBV6-1	12	many	TRBJ2-5	-	TGTGCCAGCAGTTCTTCTGGGGAGACCCAGTACTTC	CASSSSGETQYF
TRBV10-3	13	many	TRBJ1-5	TRBD1	TGTGCCATCAGTACAGGGGAGGATCAGCCCCAGCATTTT	CAISTGEDQPQHF
TRBV18	14	-	TRBJ2-3	-	TGTGCCAGCTCATTACAGGGATTTGAAGATACGCAGTATTTT	CASSLQGFEDTQYF
TRBV5-4	14	-	TRBJ2-3	-	TGTGCCAGCAGCTTTGAAGGGGTCACAGATACGCAGTATTTT	CASSFEGVTDTQYF
TRBV5-1	13	many	TRBJ1-1	-	TGCGCCAGCAGCCAATCAGGTTACCCCGAAGCTTTCTTT	CASSQSGYPEAFF
TRBV2	16	many	TRBJ2-2	-	TGTGCCAGCAGTGGGATGCTACTAACGAACACCGGGGAGCTGTTTTTT	CASSGMLLTNTGELFF
TRBV5-1	14	few	TRBJ1-4	TRBD1	TGCGCCAGCAGAGTAGACAGGGGGGGTGAAAAACTGTTTTTT	CASRVDRGGEKLFF
TRBV2	14	many	TRBJ1-1	-	TGTGCCAGCCTGACAGAACCCATGAGCACTGAAGCTTTCTTT	CASLTEPMSTEAFF
TRBV28	15	many	TRBJ2-7	-	TGTGCCAGCAGTTTATACGTGGTCAGCTCCTACGAGCAGTACTTC	CASSLYVVSSYEQYF
TRBV30	15	many	TRBJ2-3	-	TGTGCCTGGAGTGTGCGATGGAGCCGCACAGATACGCAGTATTTT	CAWSVRWSRTDTQYF
TRBV7-2	16	-	TRBJ2-6	-	TGTGCCAGCAGCTTCCCTGGACAGTCTGGGGCCAACGTCCTGACTTTC	CASSFPGQSGANVLTF
TRBV11-2	16	-	TRBJ1-1	-	TGTGCCAGCGGCTTAGTTCCGAATCCGAGGAGCACTGAAGCTTTCTTT	CASGLVPNPRSTEAFF
TRBV5-1	13	many	TRBJ2-7	TRBD1	TGCGCCAGCAGCTTGGTGACAGGGGGCGAGCAGTACTTC	CASSLVTGGEQYF
TRBV28	14	many	TRBJ2-5	-	TGTGCCAGCAGTGGAGACAGTCAAAGAGAGACCCAGTACTTC	CASSGDSQRETQYF
TRBV7-9	14	many	TRBJ2-5	-	TGTGCCAGCAGCTTAGCTAGCGGACAAGAGACCCAGTACTTC	CASSLASGQETQYF
TRBV19	15	-	TRBJ2-5	TRBD1	TGTGCCAGTAGCAATCCGGGACAGGCTCGGGAGACCCAGTACTTC	CASSNPGQARETQYF
TRBV9	18	few	TRBJ2-1	TRBD2	TGTGCCAGCAGCGAGACCCTAGCGGGGGAGGGCCCCTACAATGAGCAGTTCTTC	CASSETLAGEGPYNEQFF
TRBV30	16	many	TRBJ1-2	-	TGTGCCTGGAGTAACAGGAGAGCCCAAGGGAACTATGGCTACACCTTC	CAWSNRRAQGNYGYTF
TRBV27	15	few	TRBJ2-7	-	TGTGCCAGCAGTTTATCGCCAGCGGCCGACTACGAGCAGTACTTC	CASSLSPAADYEQYF
TRBV20-1	15	-	TRBJ2-1	-	TGCAGTGCTCCACCGGCGGGAAAAGGGGACAATGAGCAGTTCTTC	CSAPPAGKGDNEQFF
TRBV12-3/TRBV12-4	14	many	TRBJ1-2	-	TGTGCCAGCAGTTTAGTACCAGGGCACTATGGCTACACCTTC	CASSLVPGHYGYTF
TRBV19	16	few	TRBJ1-5	-	TGTGCCAGTAGTTTAAACGGGGCAGGGGTAGCTCAGCCCCAGCATTTT	CASSLNGAGVAQPQHF
TRBV6-1	18	-	TRBJ2-1	TRBD2	TGTGCCAGCAGTGGAAGGGGACTATATGTTGGATCGGACAATGAGCAGTTCTTC	CASSGRGLYVGSDNEQFF
TRBV2	14	many	TRBJ1-5	-	TGTGCCAGCAGCCCTCGGGGCAGTACACAGCCCCAGCATTTT	CASSPRGSTQPQHF
TRBV12-3/TRBV12-4	14	many	TRBJ1-4	-	TGTGCCAGCACCGCCTGGGCAACTAATGAAAAACTGTTTTTT	CASTAWATNEKLFF
TRBV6-1	14	many	TRBJ1-5	-	TGTGCCAGCAGTGGGTTGACGCTCGGTCAGCCCCAGCATTTT	CASSGLTLGQPQHF
TRBV7-9	15	-	TRBJ1-5	TRBD1	TGTGCCAGCGGCTCCCCCGCCGGGACAGATCAGCCCCAGCATTTT	CASGSPAGTDQPQHF
TRBV7-2	14	many	TRBJ2-1	-	TGTGCCAGCAGCACTTTGGGACGGGAGAATGAGCAGTTCTTC	CASSTLGRENEQFF
TRBV5-5	15	many	TRBJ1-3	-	TGTGCCAGCAGCATCAACAGGGACTCTGGAAACACCATATATTTT	CASSINRDSGNTIYF
TRBV20-1	13	-	TRBJ2-2	-	TGCAGTGCTAGTAGGGGGGATGCCGGGGAGCTGTTTTTT	CSASRGDAGELFF
TRBV9	14	few	TRBJ2-4	-	TGTGCCAGCAGCGTGTCGGGGACCAAAAACATTCAGTACTTC	CASSVSGTKNIQYF
TRBV19	20	-	TRBJ1-4	TRBD1	TGTGCCAGTAGTCATCGCCCAGGGGGCGCCGGGTATGCAACTAATGAAAAACTGTTTTTT	CASSHRPGGAGYATNEKLFF
TRBV4-1	16	-	TRBJ2-2	-	TGCGCCAGCAGCCAAGATTCGGGACGGAGCGATTGGGAGCTGTTTTTT	CASSQDSGRSDWELFF